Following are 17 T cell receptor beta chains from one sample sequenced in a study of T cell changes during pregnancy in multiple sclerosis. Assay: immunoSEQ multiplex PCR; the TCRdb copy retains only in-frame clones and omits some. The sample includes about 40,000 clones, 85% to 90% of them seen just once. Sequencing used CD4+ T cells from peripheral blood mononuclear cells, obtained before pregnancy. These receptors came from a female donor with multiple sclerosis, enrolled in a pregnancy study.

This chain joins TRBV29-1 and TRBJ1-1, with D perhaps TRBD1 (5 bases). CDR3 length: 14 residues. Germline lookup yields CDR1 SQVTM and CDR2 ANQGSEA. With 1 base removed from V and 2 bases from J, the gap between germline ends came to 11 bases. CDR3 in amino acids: CSVEAAGLNTEAFF. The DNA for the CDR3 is TGCAGCGTTGAAGCGGCAGGGCTTAACACTGAAGCTTTCTTT.

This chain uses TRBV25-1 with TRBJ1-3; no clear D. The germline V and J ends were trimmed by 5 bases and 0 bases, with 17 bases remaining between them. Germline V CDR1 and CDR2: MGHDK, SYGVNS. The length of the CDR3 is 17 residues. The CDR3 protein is CASSSLEGQPSGNTIYF. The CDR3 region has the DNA TGTGCCAGCAGTTCCCTGGAGGGTCAACCCTCTGGAAACACCATATATTTT.

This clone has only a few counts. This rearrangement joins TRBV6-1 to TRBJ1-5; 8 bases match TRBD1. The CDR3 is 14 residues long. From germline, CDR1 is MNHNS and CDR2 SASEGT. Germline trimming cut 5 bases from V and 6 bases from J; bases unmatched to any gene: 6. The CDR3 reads CASSSTGGGQPQHF. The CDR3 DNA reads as TGTGCCAGCAGTTCAACAGGGGGGGGTCAGCCCCAGCATTTT.

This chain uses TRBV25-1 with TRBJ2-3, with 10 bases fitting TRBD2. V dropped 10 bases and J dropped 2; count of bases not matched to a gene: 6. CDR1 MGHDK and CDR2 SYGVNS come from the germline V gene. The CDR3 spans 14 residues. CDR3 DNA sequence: TGTGCCATCGAGCGGGGGGGCCTCACAGATACGCAGTATTTT. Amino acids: CAIERGGLTDTQYF.

This CDR3 reads CASSSGAGLGGFAEAFF. The CDR3 DNA reads TGTGCCAGCAGCAGTGGCGCAGGTTTGGGGGGTTTCGCTGAAGCTTTCTTT. The V and J genes are TRBV9 and TRBJ1-1; perhaps TRBD1 as D (5 bases). CDR1 is SGDLS and CDR2 is YYNGEE in the germline V gene. The CDR3 runs to 17 residues. Trimming cost V 4 bases and J 6 bases, with 25 bases left between them.

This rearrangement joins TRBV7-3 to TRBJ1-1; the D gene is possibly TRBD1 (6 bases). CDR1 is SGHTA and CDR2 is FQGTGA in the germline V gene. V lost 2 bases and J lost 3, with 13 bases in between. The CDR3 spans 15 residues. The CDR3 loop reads CASSLGGARDTEAFF. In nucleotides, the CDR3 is TGTGCCAGCAGCTTAGGGGGGGCTCGGGACACTGAAGCTTTCTTT.

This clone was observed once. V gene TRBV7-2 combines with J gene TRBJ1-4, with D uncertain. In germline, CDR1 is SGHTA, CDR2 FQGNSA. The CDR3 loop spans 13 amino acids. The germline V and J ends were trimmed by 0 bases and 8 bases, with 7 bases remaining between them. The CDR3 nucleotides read TGTGCCAGCAGCTTAGCGGTGGAGGAAAAACTGTTTTTT. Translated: CASSLAVEEKLFF.

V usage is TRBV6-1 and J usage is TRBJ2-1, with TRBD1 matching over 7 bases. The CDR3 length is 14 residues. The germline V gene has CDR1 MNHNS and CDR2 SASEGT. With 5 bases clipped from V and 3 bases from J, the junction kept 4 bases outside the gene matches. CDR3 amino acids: CASSSQGFYNEQFF. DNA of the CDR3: TGTGCCAGCAGTTCACAGGGGTTCTACAATGAGCAGTTCTTC.

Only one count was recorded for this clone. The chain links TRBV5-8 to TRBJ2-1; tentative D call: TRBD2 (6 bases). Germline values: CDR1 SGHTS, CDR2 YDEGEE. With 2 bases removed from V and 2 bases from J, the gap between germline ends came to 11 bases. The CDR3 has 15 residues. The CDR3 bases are TGTGCCAGCAGCTTTTTGGGGGGTGCCTACAATGAGCAGTTCTTC. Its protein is CASSFLGGAYNEQFF.

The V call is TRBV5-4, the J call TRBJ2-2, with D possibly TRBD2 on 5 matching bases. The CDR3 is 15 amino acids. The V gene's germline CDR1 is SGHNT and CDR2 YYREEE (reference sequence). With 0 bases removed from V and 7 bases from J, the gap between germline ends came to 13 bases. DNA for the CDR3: TGTGCCAGCAGCTTGGGAGGGCAGGATAACGGGGAGCTGTTTTTT. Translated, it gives CASSLGGQDNGELFF.

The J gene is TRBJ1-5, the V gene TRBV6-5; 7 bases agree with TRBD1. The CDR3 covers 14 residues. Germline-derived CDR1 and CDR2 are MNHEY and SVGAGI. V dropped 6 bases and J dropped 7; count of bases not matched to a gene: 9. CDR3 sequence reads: CASSGRGRNQPQHF. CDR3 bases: TGTGCCAGCAGCGGGAGGGGGCGAAACCAGCCCCAGCATTTT.

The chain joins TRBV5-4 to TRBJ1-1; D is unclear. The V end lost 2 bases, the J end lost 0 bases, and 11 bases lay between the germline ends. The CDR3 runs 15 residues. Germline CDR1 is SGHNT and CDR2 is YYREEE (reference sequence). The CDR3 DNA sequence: TGTGCCAGCAGCTTAGCGGGCCAGGTGAACACTGAAGCTTTCTTT. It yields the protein CASSLAGQVNTEAFF.

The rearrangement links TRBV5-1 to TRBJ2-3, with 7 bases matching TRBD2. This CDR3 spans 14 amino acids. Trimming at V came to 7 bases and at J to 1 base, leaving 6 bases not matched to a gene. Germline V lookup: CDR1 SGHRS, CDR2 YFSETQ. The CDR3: CASATSDGTDTQYF. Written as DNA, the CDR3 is TGCGCCAGCGCTACTAGCGACGGCACAGATACGCAGTATTTT.

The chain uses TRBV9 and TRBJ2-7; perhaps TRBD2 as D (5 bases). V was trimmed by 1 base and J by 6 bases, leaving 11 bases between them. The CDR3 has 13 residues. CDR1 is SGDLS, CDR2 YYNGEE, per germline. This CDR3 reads CASSVNGVSEQYF. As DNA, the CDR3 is TGTGCCAGCAGCGTAAACGGGGTTAGCGAGCAGTACTTC.

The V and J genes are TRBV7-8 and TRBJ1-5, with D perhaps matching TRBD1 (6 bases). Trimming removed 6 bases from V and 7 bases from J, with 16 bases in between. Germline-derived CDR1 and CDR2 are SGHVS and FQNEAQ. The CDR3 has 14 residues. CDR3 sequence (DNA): TGTGCCAGCAGTTTACAGGGACAAGACCAGCCCCAGCATTTT. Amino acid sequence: CASSLQGQDQPQHF.

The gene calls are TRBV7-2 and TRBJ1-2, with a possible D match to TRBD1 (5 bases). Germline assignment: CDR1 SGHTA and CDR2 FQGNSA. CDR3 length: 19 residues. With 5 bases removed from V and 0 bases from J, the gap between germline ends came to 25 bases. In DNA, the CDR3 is TGTGCCAGCAGCAACTCTCCCCGCGGGGGGAGGGCTTCTAACTATGGCTACACCTTC. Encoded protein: CASSNSPRGGRASNYGYTF.

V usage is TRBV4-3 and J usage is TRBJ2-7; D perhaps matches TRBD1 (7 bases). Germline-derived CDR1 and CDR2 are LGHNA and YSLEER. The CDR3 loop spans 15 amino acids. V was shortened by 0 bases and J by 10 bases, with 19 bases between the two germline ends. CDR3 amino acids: CASSQDRGTGEVQYF. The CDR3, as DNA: TGCGCCAGCAGCCAAGATCGGGGCACAGGGGAGGTTCAGTACTTC.